The subject of this entry is one T cell receptor (beta chain). Unique molecular identifiers were used in preparing the TCRbeta library. TCRdb re-analysed the PCR reads in MiXCR, keeping a single row per CDR3 protein. This sample carries about 610,000 distinct CDR3 sequences, about 10% of them seen once, and the ten largest clones take roughly 4%. This CDR3 region has 15 residues. J was trimmed by 1 base and V by 8 bases; bases with no gene match: 11. CDR1 is MDHEN, CDR2 SYDVKM, per germline. The sample comes from a study of T-cell reconstitution after alpha-beta-depleted transplantation in children. This clonotype originated in a human donor who donated a stem cell graft to a child with acute myeloid leukemia. The chain carries TRBV28 and TRBJ2-7; 7 nucleotides match TRBD2. The sequenced sample was PBMCs from the stem cell graft donor, obtained from the stem cell graft. The CDR3 nucleotides are TGTGCCAGCGGGGGAGGGCTGATGACTTCCTACGAGCAGTACTTC. Its translation is CASGGGLMTSYEQYF.